What follows describes a single TCR beta chain. TCRdb re-derived calls from the RT-PCR reads in MiXCR, one entry per CDR3 protein. Here the sample spans roughly 200,000 distinct CDR3 sequences, roughly two fifths being singletons. This sample was taken from a study of patients and donors after allogeneic stem cell transplantation. The specimen sequenced was blood, either unsorted or a sorted T cell fraction (not recorded which). This TCR was sampled from a human donor who was either an allogeneic HSCT recipient or a stem cell or donor lymphocyte infusion donor (not recorded which). It is not recorded whose cells these are; they may come from a transplant donor.

The CDR3 protein is CSASPNRYTYNEQFF. CDR3 nucleotides: TGCAGTGCTAGTCCTAACAGGTATACCTACAATGAGCAGTTCTTC. J is TRBJ2-1 and V is TRBV20-1; possible D gene TRBD1, 5 bases. CDR3 length equals 15 residues. V dropped 3 bases and J dropped 2 bases, with 14 bases sitting between them. Germline CDR1 reads DFQATT; CDR2 reads SNEGSKA (reference sequence).